Below are 8 T cell receptor beta chains sequenced from a single sample in a study of cytomegalovirus exposure and HLA in healthy donors. The repertoire was sequenced with immunoSEQ multiplex PCR; TCRdb's copy has only in-frame clones and lacks some. The data show some 160,000 clones, with 88% seen just once and almost 3% held by the top ten. Sequencing input: PBMCs. The receptors were sampled from a man between 18 and 29 years old in good health and CMV-seronegative.

The rearrangement joins TRBV7-9 to TRBJ2-6; possibly TRBD1 for D (5 bases). CDR1 is SEHNR and CDR2 is FQNEAQ in the germline V gene (reference sequence). Trimming pared 6 bases from V and 0 bases from J, leaving 18 bases between. The CDR3 totals 18 residues. The CDR3 DNA reads as TGTGCCAGCAGTTCAAACAGGATCATGATCTCTGGGGCCAACGTCCTGACTTTC. Residues: CASSSNRIMISGANVLTF.

This clone was observed a single time. The J gene is TRBJ2-7, the V gene TRBV5-4, with D possibly being TRBD1 (6 bases). The CDR3 is made up of 14 amino acids. Germline CDR1 and CDR2: SGHNT and YYREEE (reference sequence). Trimming took 1 base from V and 3 from J, leaving 11 bases between them. CDR3 nucleotide sequence: TGTGCCAGCAGCTTGTTCACAGGGCGCTACGAGCAGTACTTC. The encoded protein is CASSLFTGRYEQYF.

This clone occurred once. The chain couples TRBV2 to TRBJ1-1; 7 bases align to TRBD1. The CDR3 runs 13 residues. Germline-derived CDR1 and CDR2 are SNHLY and FYNNEI. V trimming: 7 bases; J trimming: 8 bases; junction bases outside the gene matches: 10. The CDR3 sequence: CASNLDRAWEAFF. CDR3 nucleotides: TGTGCCAGCAATCTTGACAGGGCATGGGAAGCTTTCTTT.

This clone has only one observation. The rearrangement uses TRBV28 and TRBJ2-2, with D possibly matching TRBD1 (6 bases). Trimming removed 8 bases at V and 1 base at J, with 11 bases between. Germline CDR1 MDHEN, CDR2 SYDVKM. The CDR3 has 14 amino acids. In nucleotides, the CDR3 is TGTGCCAGCGTATTAGGGGGGAACACCGGGGAGCTGTTTTTT. It translates to CASVLGGNTGELFF.

The chain is built from TRBV9 and TRBJ2-1; 8 bases match TRBD2. Germline loops: CDR1 SGDLS, CDR2 YYNGEE. The CDR3 extends over 16 amino acids. V gave up 0 bases and J gave up 9 bases; unmatched junction bases: 11. The CDR3 here is CASSVGTSLFGVEQFF. Written as DNA, the CDR3 is TGTGCCAGCAGCGTAGGGACTAGCCTATTTGGGGTTGAGCAGTTCTTC.

The chain joins TRBV11-2 to TRBJ2-7, with 11 bases identical to TRBD2. V gave up 6 bases and J gave up 3 bases; unmatched junction bases: 16. This CDR3 region has 18 residues. The germline V gene has CDR1 SGHAT and CDR2 FQNNGV. The CDR3 protein is CASSLTTRTSGWDYEQYF. The CDR3 bases are TGTGCCAGCAGTTTGACCACTCGGACTAGCGGGTGGGACTACGAGCAGTACTTC.

The rearrangement links TRBV5-6 to TRBJ2-3; D perhaps matches TRBD2 (7 bases). Trimming cost V 4 bases and J 2 bases, with 20 bases left between them. Germline V CDR1 and CDR2: SGHDT, YYEEEE. The CDR3 has 17 amino acids. This chain's CDR3 is CASSLHLTGLDTDTQYF. The CDR3 bases are TGTGCCAGCAGCCTCCATTTGACAGGACTAGACACAGATACGCAGTATTTT. Based on the CDR3 plus reference TRBV5-6 and TRBJ2-3, the full variable domain is DAGVTQSPTHLIKTRGQQVTLRCSPKSGHDTVSWYQQALGQGPQFIFQYYEEEERQRGNFPDRFSGHQFPNYSSELNVNALLLGDSALYLCASSLHLTGLDTDTQYFGPGTRLTVL.

The chain has TRBV6-1 and TRBJ2-3; maybe TRBD1 (5 bases). V lost 8 bases, J lost 4 bases, and 7 bases lay in between. CDR1 MNHNS and CDR2 SASEGT come from the germline V gene. The CDR3 extends over 11 amino acids. In nucleotides, the CDR3 is TGTGCCAGCCAGGGCCCAGATACGCAGTATTTT. This codes for CASQGPDTQYF.